This T cell receptor beta chain was captured by sequencing in a study of siplizumab effects on memory and regulatory T cells. Assay: immunoSEQ multiplex PCR; the TCRdb copy retains only in-frame clones and omits some. The sample consists of about 85,000 clones, roughly 94% of them appearing once. Concerning this clone: Antigen: not known.

Regarding the study as a whole: Of the proliferating CD4+ or CD8+ clones, roughly 80-95% lacked a naive or memory phenotype that could be assigned. Sequences that were alloreactive and traceable to unstimulated CD4+ memory cells were significantly reduced by siplizumab. Whether proliferating Tregs in siplizumab cultures suppress was not functionally confirmed.

This sequence was found in a human donor in good health. Sequenced material: CD8+ T cells sorted from blood.

The CDR3 spells CASSEAAASYEQYF. The CDR3 nucleotides read TGCGCCAGCAGTGAGGCGGCAGCCTCCTACGAGCAGTACTTC. This chain links TRBV10-2 with TRBJ2-7; D ambiguous. The germline CDR1 and CDR2 sequences are WSHSY and SAAADI. V lost 2 bases, J lost 0 bases, and 8 bases lay in between. This CDR3 spans 14 amino acids.